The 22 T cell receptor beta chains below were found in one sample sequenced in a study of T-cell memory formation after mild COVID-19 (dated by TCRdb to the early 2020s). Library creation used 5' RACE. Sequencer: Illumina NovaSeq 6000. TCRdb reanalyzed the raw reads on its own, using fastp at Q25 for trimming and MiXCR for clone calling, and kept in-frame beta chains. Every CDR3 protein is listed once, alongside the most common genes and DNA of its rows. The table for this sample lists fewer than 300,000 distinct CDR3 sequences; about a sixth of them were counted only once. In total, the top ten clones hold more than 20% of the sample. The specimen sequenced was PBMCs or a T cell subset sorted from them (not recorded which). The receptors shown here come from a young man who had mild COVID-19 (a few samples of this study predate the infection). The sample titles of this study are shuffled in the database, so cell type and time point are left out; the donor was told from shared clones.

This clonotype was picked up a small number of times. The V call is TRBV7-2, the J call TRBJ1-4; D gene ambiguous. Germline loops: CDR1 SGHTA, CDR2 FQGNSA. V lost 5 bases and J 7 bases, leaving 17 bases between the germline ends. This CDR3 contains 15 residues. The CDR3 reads CASSPWGLSPEKLFF. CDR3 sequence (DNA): TGTGCCAGCAGCCCTTGGGGATTGTCTCCTGAAAAACTGTTTTTT.

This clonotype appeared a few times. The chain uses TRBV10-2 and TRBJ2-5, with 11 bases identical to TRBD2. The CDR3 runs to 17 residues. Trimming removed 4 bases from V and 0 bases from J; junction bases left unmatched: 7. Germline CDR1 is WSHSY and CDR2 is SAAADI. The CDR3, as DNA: TGCGCCAGCAGTGGCGCGCTAGCGGGGGGCGACCAAGAGACCCAGTACTTC. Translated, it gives CASSGALAGGDQETQYF.

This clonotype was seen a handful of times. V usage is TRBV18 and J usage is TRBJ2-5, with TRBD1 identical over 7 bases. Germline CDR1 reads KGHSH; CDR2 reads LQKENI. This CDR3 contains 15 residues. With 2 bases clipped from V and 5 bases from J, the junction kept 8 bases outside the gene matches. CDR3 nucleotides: TGTGCCAGCTCACCAAGTGAGGGGGCGAGGGAGACCCAGTACTTC. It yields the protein CASSPSEGARETQYF.

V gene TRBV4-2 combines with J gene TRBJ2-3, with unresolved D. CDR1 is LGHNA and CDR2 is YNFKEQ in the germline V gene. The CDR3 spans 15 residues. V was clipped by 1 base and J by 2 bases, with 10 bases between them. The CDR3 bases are TGTGCCAGCAGCCAAGGGACCCAGTCCACAGATACGCAGTATTTT. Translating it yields CASSQGTQSTDTQYF.

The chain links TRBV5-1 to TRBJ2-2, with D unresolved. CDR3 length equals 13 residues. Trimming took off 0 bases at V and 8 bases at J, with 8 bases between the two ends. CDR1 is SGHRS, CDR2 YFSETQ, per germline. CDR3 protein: CASSLVAPGELFF. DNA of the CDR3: TGCGCCAGCAGCTTGGTTGCGCCAGGGGAGCTGTTTTTT.

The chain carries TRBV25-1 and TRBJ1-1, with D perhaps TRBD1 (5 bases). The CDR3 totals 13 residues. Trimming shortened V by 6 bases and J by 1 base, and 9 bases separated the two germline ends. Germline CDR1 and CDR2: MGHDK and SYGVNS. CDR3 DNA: TGTGCCAGCAGAATCAGGGCGAACACTGAAGCTTTCTTT. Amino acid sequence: CASRIRANTEAFF.

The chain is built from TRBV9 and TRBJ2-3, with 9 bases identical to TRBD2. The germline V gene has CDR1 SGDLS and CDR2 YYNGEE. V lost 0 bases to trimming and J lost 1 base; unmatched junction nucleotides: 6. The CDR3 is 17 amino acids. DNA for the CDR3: TGTGCCAGCAGCGTAGGGCTAGCGGGGAGACGCACAGATACGCAGTATTTT. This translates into CASSVGLAGRRTDTQYF.

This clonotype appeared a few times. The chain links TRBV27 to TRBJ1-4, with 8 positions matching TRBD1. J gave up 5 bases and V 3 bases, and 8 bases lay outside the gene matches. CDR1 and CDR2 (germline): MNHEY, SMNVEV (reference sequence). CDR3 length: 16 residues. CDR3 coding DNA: TGTGCCAGCAGTTTTATGGGGCAGGGGGCGAATGAAAAACTGTTTTTT. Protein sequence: CASSFMGQGANEKLFF.

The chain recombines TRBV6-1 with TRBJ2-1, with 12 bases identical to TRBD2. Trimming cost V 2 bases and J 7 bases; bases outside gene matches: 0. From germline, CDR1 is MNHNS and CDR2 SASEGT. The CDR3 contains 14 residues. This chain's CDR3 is CASSELAGGNEQFF. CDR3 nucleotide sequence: TGTGCCAGCAGTGAACTAGCGGGGGGGAATGAGCAGTTCTTC.

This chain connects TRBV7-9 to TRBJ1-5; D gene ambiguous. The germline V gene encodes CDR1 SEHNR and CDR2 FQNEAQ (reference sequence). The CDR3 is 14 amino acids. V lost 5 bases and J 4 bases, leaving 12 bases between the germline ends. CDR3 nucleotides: TGTGCCAGCAGCCCCGGACGTAGTAATCAGCCCCAGCATTTT. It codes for CASSPGRSNQPQHF.

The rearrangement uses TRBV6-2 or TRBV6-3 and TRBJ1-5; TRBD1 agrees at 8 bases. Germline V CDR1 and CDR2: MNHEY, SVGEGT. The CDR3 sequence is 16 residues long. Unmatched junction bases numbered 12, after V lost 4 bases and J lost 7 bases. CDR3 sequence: CASSSTTGVPRQPQHF. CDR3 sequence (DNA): TGTGCCAGCAGTTCTACGACAGGGGTCCCCCGACAGCCCCAGCATTTT.

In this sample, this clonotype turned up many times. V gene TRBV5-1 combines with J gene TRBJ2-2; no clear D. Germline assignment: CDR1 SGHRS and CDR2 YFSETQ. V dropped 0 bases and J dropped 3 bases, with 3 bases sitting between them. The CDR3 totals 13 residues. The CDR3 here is CASSLDHTGELFF. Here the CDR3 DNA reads TGCGCCAGCAGCTTGGACCACACCGGGGAGCTGTTTTTT.

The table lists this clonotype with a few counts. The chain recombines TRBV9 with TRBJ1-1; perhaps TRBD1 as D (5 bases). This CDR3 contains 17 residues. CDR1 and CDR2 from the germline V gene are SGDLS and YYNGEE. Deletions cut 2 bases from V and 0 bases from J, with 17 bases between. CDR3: CASSVWDGEDMNTEAFF. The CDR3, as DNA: TGTGCCAGCAGCGTTTGGGATGGGGAGGACATGAACACTGAAGCTTTCTTT.

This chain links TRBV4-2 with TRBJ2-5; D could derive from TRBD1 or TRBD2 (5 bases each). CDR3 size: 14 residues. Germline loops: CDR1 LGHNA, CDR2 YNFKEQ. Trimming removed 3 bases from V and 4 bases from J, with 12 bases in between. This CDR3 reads CASSQGTTLETQYF. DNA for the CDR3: TGTGCCAGCAGCCAGGGGACCACCTTAGAGACCCAGTACTTC.

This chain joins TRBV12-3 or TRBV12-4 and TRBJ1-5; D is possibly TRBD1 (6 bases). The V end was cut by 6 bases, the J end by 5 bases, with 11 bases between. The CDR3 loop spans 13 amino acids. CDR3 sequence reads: CASRMTGDQPQHF. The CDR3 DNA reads TGTGCCAGCAGGATGACAGGAGATCAGCCCCAGCATTTT.

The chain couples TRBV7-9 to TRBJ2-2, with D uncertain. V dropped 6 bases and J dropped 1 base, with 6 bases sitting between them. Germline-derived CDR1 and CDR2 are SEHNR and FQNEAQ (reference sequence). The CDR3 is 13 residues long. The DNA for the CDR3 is TGTGCCAGCAGTGGAGTGAACACCGGGGAGCTGTTTTTT. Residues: CASSGVNTGELFF.

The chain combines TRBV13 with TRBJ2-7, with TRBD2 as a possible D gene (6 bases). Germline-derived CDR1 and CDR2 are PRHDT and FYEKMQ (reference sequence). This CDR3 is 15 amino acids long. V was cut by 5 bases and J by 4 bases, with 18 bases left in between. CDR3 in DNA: TGTGCCAGCAGCCCGGGGCGGAGCGGGCTGTACGAGCAGTACGTC. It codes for CASSPGRSGLYEQYV.

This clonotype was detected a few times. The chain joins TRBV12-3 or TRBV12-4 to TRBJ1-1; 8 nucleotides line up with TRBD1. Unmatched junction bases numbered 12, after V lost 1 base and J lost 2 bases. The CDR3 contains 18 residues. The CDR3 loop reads CASSLGTARTGRNTEAFF. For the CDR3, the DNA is TGTGCCAGCAGTTTAGGCACGGCCCGGACAGGGAGAAACACTGAAGCTTTCTTT.

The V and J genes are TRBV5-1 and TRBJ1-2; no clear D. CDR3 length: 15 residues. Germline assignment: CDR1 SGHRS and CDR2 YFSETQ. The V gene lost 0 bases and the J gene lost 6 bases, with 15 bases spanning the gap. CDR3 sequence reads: CASSLEASLGDGYTF. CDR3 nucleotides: TGCGCCAGCAGCTTGGAGGCAAGCCTCGGAGATGGCTACACCTTC. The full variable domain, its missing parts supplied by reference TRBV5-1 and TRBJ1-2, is KAGVTQTPRYLIKTRGQQVTLSCSPISGHRSVSWYQQTPGQGLQFLFEYFSETQRNKGNFPGRFSGRQFSNSRSEMNVSTLELGDSALYLCASSLEASLGDGYTFGSGTRLTVV.

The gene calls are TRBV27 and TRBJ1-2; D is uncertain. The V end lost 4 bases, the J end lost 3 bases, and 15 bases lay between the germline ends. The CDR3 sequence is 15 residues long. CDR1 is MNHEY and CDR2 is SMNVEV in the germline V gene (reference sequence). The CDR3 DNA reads TGTGCCAGCAGTTCCCTTTGGGCAGCGCACTATGGCTACACCTTC. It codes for CASSSLWAAHYGYTF.

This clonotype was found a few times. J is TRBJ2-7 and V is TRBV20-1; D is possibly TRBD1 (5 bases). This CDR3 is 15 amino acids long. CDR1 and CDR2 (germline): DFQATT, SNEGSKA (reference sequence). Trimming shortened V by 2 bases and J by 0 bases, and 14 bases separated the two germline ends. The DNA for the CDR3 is TGCAGTGCTAGAAGAGAAAGCAGGGTCTCCTACGAGCAGTACTTC. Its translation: CSARRESRVSYEQYF.

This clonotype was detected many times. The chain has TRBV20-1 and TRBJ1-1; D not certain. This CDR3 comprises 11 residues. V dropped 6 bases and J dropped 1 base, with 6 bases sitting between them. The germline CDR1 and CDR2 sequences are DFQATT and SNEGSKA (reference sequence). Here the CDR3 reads CSAARNTEAFF. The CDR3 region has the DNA TGCAGTGCCGCACGGAACACTGAAGCTTTCTTT.